The entry that follows covers one TCR beta chain sequence. Its antigen is still unknown. The V gene end was trimmed by 6 bases and the J gene end by 4 bases; junction bases not matched to a gene: 7. This CDR3 has 15 residues. Germline assignment: CDR1 MGHDK and CDR2 SYGVNS. These data originate in a study of radiotherapy plus CTLA-4 blockade in lung cancer. Libraries were prepared by immunoSEQ multiplex PCR; TCRdb keeps only in-frame clonotypes and omits some of them. In the table there are 45,000 to 75,000 clones, 77% of which are singletons. Study-wide points: Following radiotherapy plus ipilimumab, tumor-derived TCR clones expanded in the blood.

The receptor was isolated from a human donor with non-small cell lung cancer who had a partial response to radiotherapy plus ipilimumab. The source was peripheral blood, collected from a patient treated with radiotherapy plus ipilimumab. The V and J genes are TRBV25-1 and TRBJ2-5; 11 bases agree with TRBD2. CDR3: CASRTSGGLVETQYF. The CDR3 nucleotides read TGTGCCAGCAGAACTAGCGGGGGCCTGGTAGAGACCCAGTACTTC.